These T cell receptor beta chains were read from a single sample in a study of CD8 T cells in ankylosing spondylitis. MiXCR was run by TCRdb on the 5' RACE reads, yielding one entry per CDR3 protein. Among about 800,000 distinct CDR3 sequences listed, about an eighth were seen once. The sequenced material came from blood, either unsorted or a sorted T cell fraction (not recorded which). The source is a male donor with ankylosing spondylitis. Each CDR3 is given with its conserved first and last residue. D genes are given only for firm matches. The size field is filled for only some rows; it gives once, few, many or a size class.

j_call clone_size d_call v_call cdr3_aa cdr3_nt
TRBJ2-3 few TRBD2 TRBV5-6 CASSSSAGVTDTQYF TGTGCCAGCAGCTCATCAGCGGGAGTCACAGATACGCAGTATTTT
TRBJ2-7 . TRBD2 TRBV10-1 CASSDRLAGVGYEQYF TGCGCCAGCAGTGACCGCCTAGCGGGAGTTGGCTACGAGCAGTACTTC
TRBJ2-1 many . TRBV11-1 CASSLARRSSYNEQFF TGTGCCAGCAGCTTAGCGCGGCGAAGCTCCTACAATGAGCAGTTCTTC
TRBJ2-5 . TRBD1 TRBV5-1 CASSPRSDRGVETQYF TGCGCCAGCAGCCCGAGATCCGACAGGGGGGTGGAGACCCAGTACTTC
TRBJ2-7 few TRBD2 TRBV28 CASSPNGLAGNEQYF TGTGCCAGCAGCCCAAACGGACTAGCGGGAAACGAGCAGTACTTC
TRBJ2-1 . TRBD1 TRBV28 CASSATLNRDRVYNEQFF TGTGCCAGCAGTGCGACCTTAAACCGGGACAGGGTTTACAATGAGCAGTTCTTC
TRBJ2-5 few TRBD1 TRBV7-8 CASSLDETGGKTQYF TGTGCCAGCAGCTTAGATGAGACAGGGGGAAAGACCCAGTACTTC
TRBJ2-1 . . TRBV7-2 CASSVSNEQFF TGTGCCAGCAGCGTGTCCAATGAGCAGTTCTTC
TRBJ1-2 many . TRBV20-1 CSARRVTTNYGYTF TGCAGTGCTAGACGGGTCACCACTAACTATGGCTACACCTTC
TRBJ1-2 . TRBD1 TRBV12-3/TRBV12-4 CASSRGQDDGYTF TGTGCCAGCAGCCGAGGACAGGACGATGGCTACACCTTC
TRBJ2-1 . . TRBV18 CASSPSGESEQFF TGTGCCAGCTCACCATCCGGCGAAAGCGAGCAGTTCTTC
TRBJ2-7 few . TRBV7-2 CASSLYRIPSYEQYF TGTGCCAGCAGCTTGTACAGGATTCCTTCCTACGAGCAGTACTTC
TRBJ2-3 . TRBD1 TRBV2 CASRENRGRETDTQYF TGTGCCAGCAGAGAGAACAGGGGGAGAGAAACAGATACGCAGTATTTT
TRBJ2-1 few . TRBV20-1 CSALKEGRHEQFF TGCAGTGCTTTAAAGGAGGGGAGACATGAGCAGTTCTTC
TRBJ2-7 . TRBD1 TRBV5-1 CASSSGTGLYEQYF TGCGCCAGCAGCTCAGGGACAGGGCTCTACGAGCAGTACTTC
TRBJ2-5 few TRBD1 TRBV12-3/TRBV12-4 CASSLNTGGKETQYF TGTGCCAGCAGTTTAAACACAGGGGGCAAAGAGACCCAGTACTTC
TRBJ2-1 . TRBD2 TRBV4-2 CDSSPRLRERGLEQFF TGTGACAGCAGCCCTAGATTGCGGGAGCGGGGGCTTGAGCAGTTCTTC
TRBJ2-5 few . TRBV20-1 CSALPGPEEETQYF TGCAGTGCCCTCCCAGGGCCTGAGGAGGAGACCCAGTACTTC
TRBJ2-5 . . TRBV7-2 CASSLARAIETQYF TGTGCCAGCAGCTTAGCCAGGGCAATAGAGACCCAGTACTTC
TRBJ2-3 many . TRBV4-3 CASSRSGEYTQYF TGCGCCAGCAGCCGATCAGGAGAATATACGCAGTATTTT
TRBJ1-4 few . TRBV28 CASWAEKLFF TGTGCCAGCTGGGCCGAAAAACTGTTTTTT
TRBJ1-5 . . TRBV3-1 CASSQGIETANQPQHF TGTGCCAGCAGCCAAGGGATCGAGACAGCAAATCAGCCCCAGCATTTT
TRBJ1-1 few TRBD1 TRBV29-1 CSAGSGQGRRAFF TGCAGCGCTGGAAGCGGACAGGGCAGAAGAGCTTTCTTT
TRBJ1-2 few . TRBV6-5 CASSYSSGVSYGYTF TGTGCCAGCAGTTACTCGTCAGGGGTATCCTATGGCTACACCTTC
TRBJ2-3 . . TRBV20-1 CSAIVGGGTATQYF TGCAGTGCTATAGTGGGAGGGGGCACAGCTACGCAGTATTTT
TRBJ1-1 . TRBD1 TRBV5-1 CASGPQGTNTEAFF TGCGCCAGCGGACCACAGGGGACGAACACTGAAGCTTTCTTT
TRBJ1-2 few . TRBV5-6 CASSLWQGIYGYTF TGTGCCAGCAGCTTGTGGCAGGGGATCTATGGCTACACCTTC
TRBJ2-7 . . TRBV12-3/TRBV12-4 CASSSQGGGNREQYF TGTGCCAGCAGTTCGCAGGGAGGGGGTAATCGCGAGCAGTACTTC
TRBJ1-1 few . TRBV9 CASSVVLAGGLTEAFF TGTGCCAGCAGCGTAGTTTTGGCGGGGGGGCTCACTGAAGCTTTCTTT
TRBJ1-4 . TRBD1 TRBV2 CASGGDSYEKLFF TGTGCCAGCGGCGGGGACAGTTATGAAAAACTGTTTTTT
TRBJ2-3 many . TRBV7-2 CASSPEPKNTDTQYF TGTGCCAGCAGTCCCGAGCCAAAAAACACAGATACGCAGTATTTT
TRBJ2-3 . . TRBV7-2 CASSLPSGWDTQYF TGTGCCAGCAGCTTACCCTCGGGGTGGGATACGCAGTATTTT
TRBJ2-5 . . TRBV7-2 CASSHGEQTETQYF TGTGCCAGCAGCCATGGGGAGCAGACAGAGACCCAGTACTTC
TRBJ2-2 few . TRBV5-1 CASSLVGPSSGELFF TGCGCCAGCAGCTTGGTAGGACCTAGTTCCGGGGAGCTGTTTTTT
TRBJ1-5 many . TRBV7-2 CASSLVGDQPQHF TGCGCCAGCAGCCTGGTGGGGGACCAGCCCCAGCATTTT
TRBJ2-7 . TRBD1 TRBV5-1 CASSPSTGVYEQYF TGCGCCAGCAGCCCGTCCACAGGGGTCTACGAGCAGTACTTC
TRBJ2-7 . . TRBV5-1 CASSLASQGGSYEQYF TGCGCCAGCAGCTTGGCCTCGCAGGGAGGCTCCTACGAGCAGTACTTC
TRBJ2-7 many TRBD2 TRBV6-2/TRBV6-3 CASSYRPSGRVYEQYF TGTGCCAGCAGTTACCGCCCTAGCGGGAGAGTCTACGAGCAGTACTTC
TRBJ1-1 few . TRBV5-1 CASSLERGARAEAFF TGCGCCAGCAGCTTGGAACGGGGAGCGAGGGCTGAAGCTTTCTTT
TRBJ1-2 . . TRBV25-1 CASSSQAGAEGYTF TGTGCCAGCTCTTCACAGGCAGGGGCGGAAGGCTACACCTTC
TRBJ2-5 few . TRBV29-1 CSATLRGQGKETQYF TGCAGCGCCACTTTAAGGGGCCAGGGGAAAGAGACCCAGTACTTC
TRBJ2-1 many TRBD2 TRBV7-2 CASSQTSGGAWNEQFF TGTGCCAGCAGCCAGACTAGCGGGGGGGCCTGGAATGAGCAGTTCTTC
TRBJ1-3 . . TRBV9 CASSAQRSGNTIYF TGTGCCAGCAGCGCCCAACGCTCTGGAAACACCATATATTTT
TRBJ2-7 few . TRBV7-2 CASSSPASRRYEQYF TGTGCCAGCAGCTCCCCGGCTTCCCGTAGGTACGAGCAGTACTTC
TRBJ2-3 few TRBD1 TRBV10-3 CAISETGGEDTQYF TGTGCCATCAGTGAGACAGGGGGCGAAGATACGCAGTATTTT
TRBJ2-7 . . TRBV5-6 CASSVYRVIDEQYF TGTGCCAGCAGCGTCTACAGGGTTATCGACGAGCAGTACTTC
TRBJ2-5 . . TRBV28 CATKQGGRETQYF TGTGCCACCAAGCAAGGGGGTAGGGAGACCCAGTACTTC
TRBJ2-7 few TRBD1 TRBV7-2 CASSLDRGVIEQYF TGTGCCAGCAGCTTGGACAGGGGAGTAATCGAGCAGTACTTC
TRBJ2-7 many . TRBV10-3 CATISSADSYEQYF TGTGCTACCATCAGCTCGGCCGATTCCTACGAGCAGTACTTC
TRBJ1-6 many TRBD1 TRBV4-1 CASSQMPGQGNSPLHF TGCGCCAGCAGCCAAATGCCGGGACAGGGGAATTCACCCCTCCACTTT
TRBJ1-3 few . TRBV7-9 CASSLWVTSGNTIYF TGTGCCAGCAGCTTATGGGTGACCTCTGGAAACACCATATATTTT
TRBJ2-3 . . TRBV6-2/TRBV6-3 CATDRDFRDTQYF TGTGCCACCGACAGAGACTTTCGGGATACGCAGTATTTT
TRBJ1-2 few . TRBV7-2 CASSRGGGEEGYTF TGTGCCAGCAGCCGGGGCGGGGGCGAAGAAGGCTACACCTTC
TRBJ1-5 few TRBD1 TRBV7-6 CASSLVGGQGGQPQHF TGTGCCAGCAGCTTAGTCGGCGGACAGGGAGGTCAGCCCCAGCATTTT
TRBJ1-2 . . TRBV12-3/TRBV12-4 CASSLGDLPLYGYTF TGTGCCAGCAGTTTAGGGGATCTCCCCCTGTATGGCTACACCTTC
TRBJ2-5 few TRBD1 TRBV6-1 CASSTRTGQETQYF TGTGCCAGCAGTACCCGGACAGGCCAAGAGACCCAGTACTTC
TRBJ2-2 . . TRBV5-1 CASPAWEKNTGELFF TGCGCCAGCCCAGCCTGGGAAAAGAACACCGGGGAGCTGTTTTTT
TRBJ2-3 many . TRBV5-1 CASSHGTSRRWTDTQYF TGCGCCAGCAGCCATGGGACCTCTAGGCGATGGACAGATACGCAGTATTTT